This TCR beta chain was documented in a study of memory CD4+ T cells and cytomegalovirus serostatus. On the study more broadly: Of the healthy Belgian adults, eight or nine were CMV seropositive and about 24 seronegative. Whole-study findings and limits: CMV serostatus prediction reached median AUC around 0.94, or 0.89 with US-trained model. Each of 67 CMV-associated TCRbeta sequences occurred in one to five individuals.

In germline, CDR1 is GTSNPN, CDR2 SVGIG (reference sequence). V trimming: 4 bases; J trimming: 7 bases; junction bases outside the gene matches: 7. This CDR3 region has 13 residues. The sort gate was single viable CD3+CD4+CD8-CD45RO+ cells for memory CD4+ T cells. Total CD4+ T cells were enriched by CD4 positive selection. The table came from immunoSEQ multiplex PCR; TCRdb's copy has only in-frame clones and leaves some out. The sample has 55,000 or so clones, about four fifths seen once. About this clone itself: What it binds is not known.

The V gene is TRBV30, the J gene TRBJ1-2, with 9 positions matching TRBD1. This clonotype was obtained from an adult in good health and CMV-seropositive. Sequencing was carried out using memory CD4+ T cells from blood. The CDR3 loop is CAWNRDRVFGYTF. The CDR3 DNA reads as TGTGCCTGGAACCGGGACAGGGTTTTTGGCTACACCTTC.